The T cell receptor beta chain described here comes from a study of T cells in Graves' hyperthyroidism and ophthalmopathy. What was amplified from RNA transcripts were TCR beta CDR3 regions. An initial round of RT-PCR targeting the TCR CDR3 relied on the HTBI primer set. TCRdb independently ran MiXCR on the multiplex PCR reads; one entry per CDR3 protein. In the table there are approximately 610,000 distinct CDR3 sequences, roughly 17% of which are singletons. This receptor was identified in a woman under 30 with Graves' hyperthyroidism. The sequencing sample was made of blood.

In nucleotides, the CDR3 is TGTGCCACCAGTGACAGACCGGAAGAGACCCAGTACTTC. Its protein is CATSDRPEETQYF. V usage is TRBV24-1 and J usage is TRBJ2-5; D remains ambiguous. CDR1 and CDR2 (germline): KGHDR, SFDVKD. V shed 4 bases and J shed 3 bases, with 8 bases lying between them. The length of the CDR3 is 13 residues.